Listed here are 4 T cell receptor beta chains from one sample, sequenced in a study of shared clonotypes between healthy human individuals. Profiled with immunoSEQ multiplex PCR; TCRdb holds only in-frame clones, not every one. This table holds over a million clones, over 95% found once. Sequencing input: naive CD4+ T cells sorted from blood. Subset meaning: CD45RA+ positively selected. These TCRs come from a man aged 30 to 39 in good health.

The chain couples TRBV7-6 to TRBJ2-6, with D possibly being TRBD1 or TRBD2 (5 bases each). Trimming took 0 bases from V and 1 from J, leaving 13 bases between them. The CDR3 length is 18 residues. Germline V CDR1 and CDR2: SGHVS, FNYEAQ. The CDR3 spells CASSLAGRGVSGANVLTF. DNA of the CDR3: TGTGCCAGCAGCTTAGCGGGTAGGGGAGTGTCTGGGGCCAACGTCCTGACTTTC.

The rearrangement uses TRBV11-2 and TRBJ2-7; the D is unclear. Germline V gene lookup returns CDR1 SGHAT and CDR2 FQNNGV. The CDR3 runs 11 residues. The germline V and J ends were trimmed by 6 bases and 6 bases, with 9 bases remaining between them. CDR3 loop: CASSPKGEQYF. CDR3 coding DNA: TGTGCCAGCAGTCCAAAGGGCGAGCAGTACTTC.

In this sample, this clone turned up once. V usage is TRBV14 and J usage is TRBJ2-3; TRBD1 agrees at 9 bases. The CDR3 runs to 15 residues. The germline gives CDR1 SGHDN, CDR2 FVKESK. Trimming removed 5 bases from V and 2 bases from J; junction bases left unmatched: 5. The chain's CDR3 is CASSSQGAVTDTQYF. Here the CDR3 DNA reads TGTGCCAGCAGCTCACAGGGGGCCGTCACAGATACGCAGTATTTT.

This chain connects TRBV6-1 to TRBJ2-2, with 10 bases fitting TRBD2. The V and J ends lost 4 bases and 3 bases, in that order; junction bases with no gene match: 2. The V gene's germline CDR1 is MNHNS and CDR2 SASEGT. The CDR3 runs to 15 residues. DNA for the CDR3: TGTGCCAGCAGTGCCCTAGCGGGAGACACCGGGGAGCTGTTTTTT. It encodes CASSALAGDTGELFF.